This note documents a single TCR beta chain sequence. Its antigen is unidentified. The record originates from a study of early T cells in non-severe SARS-CoV-2 infection. Study-wide findings and caveats: VDJdb matches were skewed toward anti-spike CD8 T cell responses.

The TCR library protocol attached unique molecular identifiers to the individual cDNA molecules. TCRdb called the 5' RACE reads again in MiXCR, with one record for every CDR3 protein. The repertoire holds some 90,000 distinct CDR3 sequences, with approximately 15% as singletons. The material sequenced was whole blood. This clonotype was obtained from an adult who was a healthcare worker with PCR-confirmed SARS-CoV-2 infection or an uninfected control (not recorded which).

The CDR3 protein is CAISSGLAGGPYNEQFF. The DNA for the CDR3 is TGTGCCATCAGTTCGGGTTTAGCGGGAGGGCCTTACAATGAGCAGTTCTTC. The chain couples TRBV10-3 to TRBJ2-1, with 11 bases identical to TRBD2. CDR3 length: 17 residues. The J segment lost 4 bases and the V segment lost 5 bases, leaving 10 bases of the junction unmatched. Germline CDR1 ENHRY, CDR2 SYGVKD.